This T cell receptor beta chain is drawn from a study of CD8 T cells in ankylosing spondylitis. Findings and caveats of the study: A motif of 7 to 9 highly homologous TCR beta variants was seen as apparently characteristic of ankylosing spondylitis blood. Reactive arthritis synovial fluid and blood previously showed some of these motif variants.

TCRdb recomputed calls from the 5' RACE reads with MiXCR, one row per CDR3 protein. The sample has approximately 500,000 distinct CDR3 sequences; roughly 13% are singletons. V lost 3 bases and J lost 0; bases outside the gene matches: 7. The CDR3 covers 18 residues. Germline values: CDR1 SGHVS, CDR2 FQNEAQ. In the case of this clonotype: Its antigen is as yet unknown.

This clonotype originated in a male donor with ankylosing spondylitis. The rearrangement uses TRBV7-8 and TRBJ2-2, with 10 bases identical to TRBD2. Sequencing was done on a sample of blood, either unsorted or a sorted T cell fraction (not recorded which). Here the CDR3 DNA reads TGTGCCAGCAGCTTTGGCCTAGCGGGAGACACGAACACCGGGGAGCTGTTTTTT. Translated, it gives CASSFGLAGDTNTGELFF.